These 25 T cell receptor beta chains share one sample of origin, sequenced in a study of blood T cell repertoires in COVID-19. Here immunoSEQ multiplex PCR was the method, and the copy in TCRdb shows in-frame clones only, minus some. The data show approximately 240,000 clones, 87% seen once. The specimen was peripheral blood. The origin of the receptors is a woman aged 18-29 years who had recovered from COVID-19.

This clone was seen a single time. The J gene is TRBJ1-1, the V gene TRBV29-1; tentatively, D is TRBD1 (5 bases). The CDR3 extends over 12 amino acids. With 8 bases removed from V and 1 base from J, the gap between germline ends came to 11 bases. CDR1 SQVTM and CDR2 ANQGSEA come from the germline V gene. CDR3 nucleotide sequence: TGCAGCCTTTCCGACAGGAACACTGAAGCTTTCTTT. It is translated as CSLSDRNTEAFF. Together with reference TRBV29-1 and TRBJ1-1, the CDR3 gives the full variable domain: SAVISQKPSRDICQRGTSLTIQCQVDSQVTMMFWYRQQPGQSLTLIATANQGSEATYESGFVIDKFPISRPNLTFSTLTVSNMSPEDSSIYLCSLSDRNTEAFFGQGTRLTVV.

In regard to this clone: This specimen includes other DNA sequences encoding the same CDR3. This chain links TRBV19 with TRBJ2-1, with a weak D call TRBD2 (5 bases). The CDR3 runs to 13 residues. CDR1 and CDR2 from the germline V gene are LNHDA and SQIVND (reference sequence). Trimming left V 4 bases short and J 1 base short, with 5 bases between. CDR3 nucleotides: TGTGCCAGTAGTAGCGGGTCCTACAATGAGCAGTTCTTC. Protein: CASSSGSYNEQFF.

The chain links TRBV4-1 to TRBJ1-1, with 7 bases identical to TRBD1. Per germline, CDR1 MGHRA and CDR2 YSYEKL. The CDR3 has 17 residues. The V gene end was trimmed by 3 bases and the J gene end by 0 bases; junction bases not matched to a gene: 10. The CDR3 sequence: CASSQYYRDRLNTEAFF. Written as DNA, the CDR3 is TGCGCCAGCAGCCAGTATTACCGGGACAGACTGAACACTGAAGCTTTCTTT.

The chain employs TRBV19 and TRBJ1-1; D gene unclear. CDR3 length: 16 residues. The germline V gene encodes CDR1 LNHDA and CDR2 SQIVND (reference sequence). V lost 1 base to trimming and J lost 1 base, with 13 bases between them. The CDR3 region has the DNA TGTGCCAGTAGTATAGGGGTCCGGGGAAGGAACACTGAAGCTTTCTTT. Translation gives CASSIGVRGRNTEAFF.

The CDR3 sequence: CASSPISGRAGNIQYF. For the CDR3, the DNA is TGCGCCAGCAGCCCAATTAGCGGGAGGGCCGGGAACATTCAGTACTTC. This rearrangement joins TRBV4-1 to TRBJ2-4; 11 bases fit TRBD2. The ends lost 4 bases at V and 7 bases at J; junction bases unmatched: 9. Germline V gene sequence: CDR1 MGHRA, CDR2 YSYEKL. This CDR3 is 16 amino acids long.

The chain joins TRBV12-3 or TRBV12-4 to TRBJ1-1, with D hard to call. V lost 3 bases to trimming and J lost 1 base, with 6 bases between them. The CDR3 totals 13 residues. CDR3 amino acids: CASSFNWNTEAFF. Here the CDR3 DNA reads TGTGCCAGCAGTTTCAACTGGAACACTGAAGCTTTCTTT.

The V call is TRBV25-1, the J call TRBJ1-4; D ambiguous. V was clipped by 1 base and J by 8 bases, with 14 bases between them. Germline V CDR1 and CDR2: MGHDK, SYGVNS. The CDR3 extends over 15 amino acids. CDR3 coding DNA: TGTGCCAGCAGTGAATTTACCACTATTGTCGAAAAACTGTTTTTT. Its protein product is CASSEFTTIVEKLFF.

V gene TRBV7-9 combines with J gene TRBJ1-1; D gene unclear. The CDR3 totals 13 residues. Trimming removed 2 bases at V and 1 base at J, with 5 bases between. Germline CDR1 and CDR2: SEHNR and FQNEAQ (reference sequence). CDR3 DNA sequence: TGTGCCAGCAGCTTACGCGCGAACACTGAAGCTTTCTTT. It specifies CASSLRANTEAFF.

V gene TRBV19 combines with J gene TRBJ1-1; tentatively, D is TRBD1 (6 bases). V dropped 3 bases and J dropped 4 bases, with 12 bases sitting between them. This CDR3 spans 14 amino acids. Germline V gene data show CDR1 as LNHDA and CDR2 as SQIVND (reference sequence). The CDR3, as DNA: TGTGCCAGTAGTATGTGGGGGCTTGGCACTGAAGCTTTCTTT. Encoded protein: CASSMWGLGTEAFF.

The chain joins TRBV10-2 to TRBJ1-6, with TRBD1 matching over 7 bases. The germline V gene has CDR1 WSHSY and CDR2 SAAADI. With V trimmed by 0 bases and J by 10 bases, 6 bases remained unmatched. This CDR3 spans 15 amino acids. Here the CDR3 DNA reads TGCGCCAGCAGTGAGTCGACAGGGTATGGGTCACCCCTCCACTTT. Its translation is CASSESTGYGSPLHF.

This chain joins TRBV5-4 and TRBJ1-5; the D gene is possibly TRBD1 (5 bases). V lost 1 base to trimming and J lost 2 bases, with 7 bases between them. The CDR3 is 14 residues long. The germline gives CDR1 SGHNT, CDR2 YYREEE (reference sequence). The CDR3 loop reads CASSLRGGNQPQHF. CDR3 DNA: TGTGCCAGCAGCTTGAGGGGCGGCAATCAGCCCCAGCATTTT.

This chain joins TRBV13 and TRBJ2-3; D is unclear. Trimming pared 3 bases from V and 0 bases from J, leaving 4 bases between. The CDR3 sequence is 13 residues long. Germline CDR1 reads PRHDT; CDR2 reads FYEKMQ (reference sequence). In DNA, the CDR3 is TGTGCCAGCAGCTTGGCAAGCACAGATACGCAGTATTTT. Translation: CASSLASTDTQYF.

The chain links TRBV7-2 to TRBJ2-3; 9 nucleotides line up with TRBD1. V shed 0 bases and J 3 bases; nucleotides not matched to a gene: 16. CDR1 and CDR2 from the germline V gene are SGHTA and FQGNSA. This CDR3 spans 20 amino acids. CDR3 in amino acids: CASSLAQISLTGGTTDTQYF. DNA of the CDR3: TGTGCCAGCAGCTTAGCCCAAATTTCCCTGACAGGGGGTACTACAGATACGCAGTATTTT.

J is TRBJ2-7 and V is TRBV28; TRBD1 might be the D (6 bases). The CDR3 is made up of 14 amino acids. Trimming shortened V by 6 bases and J by 5 bases, and 17 bases separated the two germline ends. CDR1 is MDHEN, CDR2 SYDVKM, per germline. Written as DNA, the CDR3 is TGTGCCAGCAGCCGATCTAACAGGGCCGACGAGCAGTACTTC. The encoded protein is CASSRSNRADEQYF. Complete variable domain (other parts from reference TRBV28 and TRBJ2-7): DVKVTQSSRYLVKRTGEKVFLECVQDMDHENMFWYRQDPGLGLRLIYFSYDVKMKEKGDIPEGYSVSREKKERFSLILESASTNQTSMYLCASSRSNRADEQYFGPGTRLTVT.

The sample holds one count of this clone. V and J are TRBV19 and TRBJ1-1; 9 bases fit TRBD1. V lost 10 bases, J lost 0 bases, and 3 bases stayed unmatched. The CDR3 loop spans 13 amino acids. Germline CDR1 reads LNHDA; CDR2 reads SQIVND (reference sequence). This CDR3 is CATRDRVNTEAFF. CDR3 bases: TGTGCCACCAGGGACAGGGTGAACACTGAAGCTTTCTTT.

The chain carries TRBV11-3 and TRBJ1-1, with 9 bases that match TRBD1. The germline V gene encodes CDR1 SGHNT and CDR2 YENEEA. V was pared by 5 bases and J by 5 bases, with 12 bases of the junction left unmatched. The CDR3 is made up of 16 amino acids. The CDR3: CASSTRDRGLGTEAFF. DNA for the CDR3: TGTGCCAGCAGCACGCGAGACAGGGGGTTGGGAACTGAAGCTTTCTTT.

The CDR3 DNA reads as TGTGCCAGCAGCCAAGCCAGGGGTGAAAAACTGTTTTTT. Encoded protein: CASSQARGEKLFF. V gene TRBV14 combines with J gene TRBJ1-4, with D possibly matching TRBD1 (6 bases). The CDR3 totals 13 residues. V was trimmed by 1 base and J by 7 bases, leaving 7 bases between them. Germline CDR1 is SGHDN and CDR2 is FVKESK.

This CDR3 reads CASSQERPGYEQYF. CDR3 sequence (DNA): TGTGCCAGCAGCCAAGAACGGCCGGGGTACGAGCAGTACTTC. The genes are TRBV3-1 (or the pseudogene TRBV3-2) and TRBJ2-7, with TRBD2 as a possible D gene (5 bases). Trimming took off 0 bases at V and 4 bases at J, with 10 bases between the two ends. The CDR3 has 14 amino acids. Per germline, CDR1 LGHDT and CDR2 YNNKEL (reference sequence).

Only a few counts were recorded for this clone. CDR3 sequence (DNA): TGTGCCAGCAGCATAACGGGACTCTCGAACACTGAAGCTTTCTTT. Translation gives CASSITGLSNTEAFF. The chain recombines TRBV13 with TRBJ1-1; D is perhaps TRBD1 (5 bases). There are 15 residues in the CDR3. From germline, CDR1 is PRHDT and CDR2 FYEKMQ (reference sequence). The germline V and J ends were trimmed by 5 bases and 1 base, with 14 bases remaining between them. Drawing the rest from reference TRBV13 and TRBJ1-1, the complete variable domain is AAGVIQSPRHLIKEKRETATLKCYPIPRHDTVYWYQQGPGQDPQFLISFYEKMQSDKGSIPDRFSAQQFSDYHSELNMSSLELGDSALYFCASSITGLSNTEAFFGQGTRLTVV.

This clone was seen once. The rearrangement joins TRBV19 to TRBJ2-7; 10 bases match TRBD2. With V trimmed by 8 bases and J by 0 bases, 7 bases remained unmatched. There are 15 residues in the CDR3. In germline, CDR1 is LNHDA, CDR2 SQIVND (reference sequence). The CDR3 here is CASAGTSELSYEQYF. In nucleotides, the CDR3 is TGTGCCAGTGCCGGGACTAGCGAACTCTCCTACGAGCAGTACTTC.

This sequence joins TRBV19 and TRBJ1-4; D is unclear. Germline V gene data show CDR1 as LNHDA and CDR2 as SQIVND (reference sequence). The CDR3 is 14 residues long. With 7 bases removed from V and 0 bases from J, the gap between germline ends came to 9 bases. The CDR3 nucleotides are TGTGCCAGTAAACGGGGAGCAACTAATGAAAAACTGTTTTTT. Translated: CASKRGATNEKLFF. Full variable domain (remainder filled in from reference TRBV19 and TRBJ1-4): DGGITQSPKYLFRKEGQNVTLSCEQNLNHDAMYWYRQDPGQGLRLIYYSQIVNDFQKGDIAEGYSVSREKKESFPLTVTSAQKNPTAFYLCASKRGATNEKLFFGSGTQLSVL.

V usage is TRBV30 and J usage is TRBJ1-1; 7 positions agree with TRBD1. The CDR3 is 14 residues long. Germline lookup yields CDR1 GTSNPN and CDR2 SVGIG (reference sequence). With V trimmed by 1 base and J by 3 bases, 5 bases remained unmatched. The CDR3 sequence: CAWSAGQSYTEAFF. The CDR3 nucleotides read TGTGCCTGGAGTGCGGGACAGTCTTACACTGAAGCTTTCTTT.

The chain is built from TRBV27 and TRBJ2-2; 8 bases map to TRBD2. From germline, CDR1 is MNHEY and CDR2 SMNVEV (reference sequence). This CDR3 is built from 16 residues. The V segment lost 1 base and the J segment 2 bases; nucleotides outside the gene matches: 3. The CDR3 is CASSLLLAENTGELFF. The CDR3, as DNA: TGTGCCAGCAGTTTATTACTAGCGGAAAACACCGGGGAGCTGTTTTTT.

This chain connects TRBV7-6 to TRBJ2-1; TRBD1 agrees at 8 bases. Germline CDR1 and CDR2: SGHVS and FNYEAQ. The CDR3 runs to 15 residues. Trimming removed 5 bases from V and 7 bases from J; junction bases left unmatched: 10. In DNA form, the CDR3 reads TGTGCCAGCAGCCCGCGACAGGGGAGTAAGAATGAGCAGTTCTTC. Amino acid sequence: CASSPRQGSKNEQFF.

This rearrangement joins TRBV3-1 (or the pseudogene TRBV3-2) to TRBJ2-3; a weak D match, TRBD2 (6 bases). From germline, CDR1 is LGHDT and CDR2 YNNKEL (reference sequence). This CDR3 comprises 16 residues. Trimming shortened V by 0 bases and J by 2 bases, and 12 bases separated the two germline ends. As DNA, the CDR3 is TGTGCCAGCAGCCAAGACACTAGCCGATTCACAGATACGCAGTATTTT. Its protein is CASSQDTSRFTDTQYF.